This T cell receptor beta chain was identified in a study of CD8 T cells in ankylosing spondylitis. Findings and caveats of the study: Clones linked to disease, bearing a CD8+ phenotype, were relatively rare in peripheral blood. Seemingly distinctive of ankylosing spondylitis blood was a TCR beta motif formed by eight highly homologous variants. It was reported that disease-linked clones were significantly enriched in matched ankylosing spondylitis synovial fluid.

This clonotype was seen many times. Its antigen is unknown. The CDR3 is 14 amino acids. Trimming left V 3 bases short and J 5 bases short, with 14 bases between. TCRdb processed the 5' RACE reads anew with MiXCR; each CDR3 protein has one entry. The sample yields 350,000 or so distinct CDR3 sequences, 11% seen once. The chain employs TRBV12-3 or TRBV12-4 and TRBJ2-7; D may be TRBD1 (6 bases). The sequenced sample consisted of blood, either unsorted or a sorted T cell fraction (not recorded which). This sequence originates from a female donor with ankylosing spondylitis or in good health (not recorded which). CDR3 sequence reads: CASSFLPDRNEQYF. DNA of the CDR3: TGTGCCAGCAGTTTTCTTCCGGACAGAAACGAGCAGTACTTC.